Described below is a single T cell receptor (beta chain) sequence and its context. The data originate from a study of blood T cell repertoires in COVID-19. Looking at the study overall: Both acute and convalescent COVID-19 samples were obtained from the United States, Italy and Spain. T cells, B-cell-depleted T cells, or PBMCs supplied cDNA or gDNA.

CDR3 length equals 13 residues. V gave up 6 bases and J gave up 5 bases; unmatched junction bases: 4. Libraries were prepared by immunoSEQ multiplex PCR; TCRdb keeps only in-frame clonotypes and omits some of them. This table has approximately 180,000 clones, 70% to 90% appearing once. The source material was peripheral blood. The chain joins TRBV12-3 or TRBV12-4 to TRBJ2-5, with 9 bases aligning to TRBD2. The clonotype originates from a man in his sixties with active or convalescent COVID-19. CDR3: CASRPGTSETQYF. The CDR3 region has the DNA TGTGCCAGCAGGCCCGGGACTAGCGAGACCCAGTACTTC.